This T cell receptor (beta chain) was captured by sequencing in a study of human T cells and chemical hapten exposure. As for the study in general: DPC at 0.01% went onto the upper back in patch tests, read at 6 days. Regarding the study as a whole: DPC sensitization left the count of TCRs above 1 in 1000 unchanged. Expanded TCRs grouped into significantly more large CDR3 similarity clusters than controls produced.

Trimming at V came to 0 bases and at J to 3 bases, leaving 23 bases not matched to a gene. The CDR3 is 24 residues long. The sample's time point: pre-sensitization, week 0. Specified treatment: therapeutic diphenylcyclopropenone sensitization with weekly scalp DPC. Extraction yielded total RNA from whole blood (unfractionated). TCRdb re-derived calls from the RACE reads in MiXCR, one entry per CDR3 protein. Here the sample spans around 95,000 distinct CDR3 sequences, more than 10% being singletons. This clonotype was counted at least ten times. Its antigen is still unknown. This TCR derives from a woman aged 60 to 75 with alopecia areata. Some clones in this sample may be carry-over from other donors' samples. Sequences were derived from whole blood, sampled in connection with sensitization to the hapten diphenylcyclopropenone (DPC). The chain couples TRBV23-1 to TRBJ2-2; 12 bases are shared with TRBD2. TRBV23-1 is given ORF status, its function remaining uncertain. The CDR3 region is CASSQSPSGGAFISVSRYTGELFF. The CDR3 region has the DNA TGCGCCAGCAGTCAATCCCCTAGCGGGGGGGCTTTTATAAGTGTTTCGCGTTACACCGGGGAGCTGTTTTTT.